Reported below is one T cell receptor (beta chain). This specimen belongs to a study of blood T cell repertoires in COVID-19. Method: immunoSEQ multiplex PCR; TCRdb's copy keeps in-frame clones and lacks some. The table has about 300,000 clones, over 75% seen once; the top ten hold about 4%. This clonotype originated in a man between 25 and 39 years old who had recovered from COVID-19. Sequencing used PBMCs or T cells enriched from blood (not recorded which).

CDR3 sequence (DNA): TGTGCCAGCAGCTTAGATCCGGACAGTGTCTATGGCTACACCTTC. Amino acid sequence: CASSLDPDSVYGYTF. The chain is built from TRBV11-2 and TRBJ1-2; perhaps TRBD1 as D (6 bases). CDR1 and CDR2 from the germline V gene are SGHAT and FQNNGV. This CDR3 spans 15 amino acids. Trimming took 0 bases from V and 4 from J, leaving 12 bases between them. Drawing the rest from reference TRBV11-2 and TRBJ1-2, the complete variable domain is EAGVAQSPRYKIIEKRQSVAFWCNPISGHATLYWYQQILGQGPKLLIQFQNNGVVDDSQLPKDRFSAERLKGVDSTLKIQPAKLEDSAVYLCASSLDPDSVYGYTFGSGTRLTVV.